The entry that follows covers one T cell receptor beta chain sequence. Method: immunoSEQ multiplex PCR; TCRdb's copy keeps in-frame clones and lacks some. Among about 2.3 million clones listed, approximately 95% were seen once. This record comes from a study of shared clonotypes between healthy human individuals. The sample consisted of naive CD4+ T cells from PBMCs. Subset defined: CD45RA+ positively selected. The sequence came from a man between 18 and 29 years old in good health. Some clones in this sample may be carry-over from other donors' samples.

The CDR3, as DNA: TGTGCCAGCAGCCTGGGGGACAGGCTAGCCAAAAACATTCAGTACTTC. Translating gives CASSLGDRLAKNIQYF. The V call is TRBV11-2, the J call TRBJ2-4, with 8 bases that match TRBD1. The CDR3 sequence is 16 residues long. Looked up from germline, CDR1 is SGHAT and CDR2 is FQNNGV. J was trimmed by 0 bases and V by 5 bases; bases with no gene match: 6.